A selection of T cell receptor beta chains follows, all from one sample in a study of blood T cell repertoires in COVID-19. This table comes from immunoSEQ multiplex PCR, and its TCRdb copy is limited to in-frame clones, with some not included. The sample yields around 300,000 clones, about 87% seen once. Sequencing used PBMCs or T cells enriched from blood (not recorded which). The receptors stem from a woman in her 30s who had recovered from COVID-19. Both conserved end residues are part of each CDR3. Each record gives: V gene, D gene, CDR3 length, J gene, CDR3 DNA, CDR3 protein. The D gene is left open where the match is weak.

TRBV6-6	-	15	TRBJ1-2	TGTGCCAGCAGCAAGGTTGGAGCAGGGCAGGGTGGCTACACCTTC	CASSKVGAGQGGYTF
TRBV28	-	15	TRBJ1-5	TGTGCCAGCAGTTACGGACAGCCCAGCAATCAGCCCCAGCATTTT	CASSYGQPSNQPQHF
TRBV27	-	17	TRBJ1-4	TGTGCCAGCAAACGCCGGGGATATGAGGCGACTAATGAAAAACTGTTTTTT	CASKRRGYEATNEKLFF
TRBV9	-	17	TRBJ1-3	TGTGCCAGTAGCTCGAAATCTACAGGCCTGAGGGGAAACACCATATATTTT	CASSSKSTGLRGNTIYF
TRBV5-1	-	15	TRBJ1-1	TGCGCCAGCAGCTTGGTGTCAGGGCTGAACACTGAAGCTTTCTTT	CASSLVSGLNTEAFF
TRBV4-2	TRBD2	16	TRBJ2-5	TGTGCCAGCAGCCAAGGTCCTAGCGGGGGGGGAGAGACCCAGTACTTC	CASSQGPSGGGETQYF
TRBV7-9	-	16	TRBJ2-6	TGTGCCAGCAGCCTCGGGGTGGGCTCTGGGGCCAACGTCCTGACTTTC	CASSLGVGSGANVLTF
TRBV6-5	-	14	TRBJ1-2	TGTGCCAGCAGTCCCGGGGAGGAGGATTATGGCTACACCTTC	CASSPGEEDYGYTF
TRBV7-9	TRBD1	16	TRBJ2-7	TGTGCCAGCAGCTTAGCAGGGCAGGGGGCGTCGTGGGAGCAGTACTTC	CASSLAGQGASWEQYF
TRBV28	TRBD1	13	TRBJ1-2	TGTGCCAGCCGGGACAGGGGGCGCGGGGGCTACACCTTC	CASRDRGRGGYTF